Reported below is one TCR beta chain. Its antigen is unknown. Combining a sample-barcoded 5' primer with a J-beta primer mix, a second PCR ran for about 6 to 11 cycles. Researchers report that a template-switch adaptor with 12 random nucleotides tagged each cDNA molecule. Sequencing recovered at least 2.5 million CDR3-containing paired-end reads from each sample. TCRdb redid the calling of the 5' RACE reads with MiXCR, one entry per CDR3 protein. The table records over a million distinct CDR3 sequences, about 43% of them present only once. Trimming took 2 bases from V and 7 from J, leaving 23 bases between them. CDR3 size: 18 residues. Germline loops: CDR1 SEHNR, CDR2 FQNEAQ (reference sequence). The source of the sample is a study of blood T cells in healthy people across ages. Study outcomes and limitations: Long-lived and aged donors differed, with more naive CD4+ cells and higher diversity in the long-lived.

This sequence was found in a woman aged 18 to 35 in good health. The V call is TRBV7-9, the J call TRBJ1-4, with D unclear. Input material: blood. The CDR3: CASSLPMASQQSGEKLFF. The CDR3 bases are TGTGCCAGCAGCTTACCCATGGCCAGCCAGCAGAGCGGTGAAAAACTGTTTTTT.